The T cell receptor beta chain under discussion was sequenced for a study of response to subunit inactivated influenza vaccine. Worth noting for this clonotype: What it recognizes is unknown.

TCRdb reanalysed the RT-PCR reads using MiXCR and keeps one entry per CDR3 protein. This sample yields roughly 500,000 distinct CDR3 sequences, of which roughly 23% are seen a single time; under 3.5% belongs to the top ten. Study results and caveats: Every seasonal influenza vaccination brings in few new T cells, the authors suggested.

Trimming took 5 bases from V and 2 from J; bases not matched to a gene: 10. CDR3 length equals 16 residues. Germline V CDR1 and CDR2: SGHTA, FQGNSA. The data also belong to a second study, concerning T cells expressing NK-cell markers. As reported in that work: Synthesis of TCR beta cDNA relied on 5'RACE template switching carrying UMIs. 1.0-7.0% of CD8+ T cells in a handful of donors belonged to dominant NKG2C+ clonotypes.

The V call is TRBV7-2, the J call TRBJ2-5, with 8 bases aligning to TRBD1. The sequence was obtained from a man aged 45-65 years who received an inactivated influenza vaccine. The sequenced sample was CD4+ T cells sorted from PBMCs, obtained 12 days after vaccination. The chain's CDR3 is CASSRNGQGMQETQYF. The CDR3 DNA reads as TGTGCCAGCAGCAGAAATGGACAGGGAATGCAAGAGACCCAGTACTTC.